This section outlines one TCR beta chain sequence together with its context. 60 Vbeta and 13 Jbeta primers were used in PCR. Generated by immunoSEQ multiplex PCR, the TCRdb table keeps only in-frame clones and is missing some. The data contain roughly 100,000 clones, less than 85% of them singletons. Donors counted as nominally healthy when sampled, yet unrecorded immune exposures were likely. V gave up 3 bases and J gave up 1 base, with 10 bases separating them. CDR3 length: 15 amino acids. CDR1 is KGHSH and CDR2 is LQKENI in the germline V gene. This sample is part of a study of cytomegalovirus exposure and HLA in healthy donors.

The TCR comes from a man in his forties in good health and CMV-seronegative. V and J are TRBV18 and TRBJ1-3; possibly TRBD1 for D (6 bases). The sample consisted of PBMCs. CDR3 loop: CASSPGGLSGNTIYF. The CDR3 DNA follows: TGTGCCAGCTCACCCGGGGGGCTATCTGGAAACACCATATATTTT.